The 21 T cell receptor beta chains in this list originate from one sample, sequenced in a study of blood T cell repertoires in COVID-19. The data were produced by immunoSEQ multiplex PCR, yet TCRdb's version contains in-frame clones alone and is incomplete. Altogether some 190,000 clones are present, roughly 81% being singletons, with the ten largest covering approximately 11%. The sequenced sample consisted of peripheral blood. The receptor source for this set is a woman in her thirties or forties with COVID-19, enrolled during active disease.

This chain connects TRBV7-9 to TRBJ2-7; possibly TRBD2 for D (6 bases). The length of the CDR3 is 14 residues. Germline loops: CDR1 SEHNR, CDR2 FQNEAQ (reference sequence). Trimming stripped 5 bases from V and 4 bases from J, with 15 bases between. The CDR3 coding sequence is TGTGCCAGCAGCGCCCCCGGGAGCTCATACGAGCAGTACTTC. This encodes CASSAPGSSYEQYF. Full variable domain (missing parts from reference TRBV7-9 and TRBJ2-7): DTGVSQNPRHKITKRGQNVTFRCDPISEHNRLYWYRQTLGQGPEFLTYFQNEAQLEKSRLLSDRFSAERPKGSFSTLEIQRTEQGDSAMYLCASSAPGSSYEQYFGPGTRLTVT.

The V gene is TRBV24-1, the J gene TRBJ2-3, with D hard to call. The germline V and J ends were trimmed by 4 bases and 4 bases, with 5 bases remaining between them. The CDR3 is 12 amino acids. The germline gives CDR1 KGHDR, CDR2 SFDVKD. This CDR3 is CATSDLADTQYF. For the CDR3, the DNA is TGTGCCACCAGTGACCTAGCAGATACGCAGTATTTT.

The chain is built from TRBV27 and TRBJ2-7; D is unresolved. Germline values: CDR1 MNHEY, CDR2 SMNVEV (reference sequence). The CDR3 is 15 residues long. Trimming took 6 bases from V and 6 from J, leaving 21 bases between them. The CDR3 is CASSPSGRGHPEQYV. The CDR3 nucleotides are TGTGCCAGCAGCCCCAGTGGTCGTGGGCACCCCGAGCAGTACGTC.

This clone came up a few times. The chain recombines TRBV19 with TRBJ2-6, with 10 bases lining up with TRBD1. Germline V gene lookup returns CDR1 LNHDA and CDR2 SQIVND (reference sequence). V was clipped by 6 bases and J by 0 bases; unmatched bases: 5. The CDR3 has 17 amino acids. The CDR3 loop is CASSTTGGHSGANVLTF. CDR3 in DNA: TGTGCCAGTAGCACGACAGGGGGCCACTCTGGGGCCAACGTCCTGACTTTC.

This chain links TRBV6-2 or TRBV6-3 with TRBJ2-5; 9 bases are shared with TRBD2. CDR3 length equals 15 residues. V shed 4 bases, J shed 2 bases, and the junction held 5 bases outside the gene matches. Germline V lookup: CDR1 MNHEY, CDR2 SVGEGT. CDR3 residues: CASSSGLALQETQYF. The CDR3 DNA follows: TGTGCCAGCAGTTCGGGACTAGCCCTACAAGAGACCCAGTACTTC.

The chain joins TRBV5-8 to TRBJ1-2; 8 positions match TRBD1. V lost 5 bases and J lost 8; bases outside the gene matches: 8. CDR1 SGHTS and CDR2 YDEGEE come from the germline V gene. The CDR3 has 13 residues. The CDR3 is CASSSRRTGGYTF. CDR3 coding DNA: TGTGCCAGCAGTTCCCGTCGGACAGGGGGCTACACCTTC.

CDR3 nucleotide sequence: TGTGCCAGCCATACATGGAGTGAAAAACTGTTTTTT. It codes for CASHTWSEKLFF. The chain joins TRBV28 to TRBJ1-4; D is ambiguous. The length of the CDR3 is 12 residues. Germline CDR1 and CDR2: MDHEN and SYDVKM. V shed 8 bases and J shed 7 bases, with 11 bases lying between them. The full variable domain, completed using reference TRBV28 and TRBJ1-4, is DVKVTQSSRYLVKRTGEKVFLECVQDMDHENMFWYRQDPGLGLRLIYFSYDVKMKEKGDIPEGYSVSREKKERFSLILESASTNQTSMYLCASHTWSEKLFFGSGTQLSVL.

This chain uses TRBV7-9 with TRBJ1-1; 7 positions agree with TRBD1. The CDR3 totals 12 residues. The V segment lost 5 bases and the J segment 11 bases; nucleotides outside the gene matches: 8. Germline V lookup: CDR1 SEHNR, CDR2 FQNEAQ (reference sequence). This CDR3 reads CASSLRQGGAFF. In DNA, the CDR3 is TGTGCCAGCAGCCTTCGACAGGGTGGGGCTTTCTTT.

The rearrangement uses TRBV7-9 and TRBJ1-2, with no clear D. Germline-derived CDR1 and CDR2 are SEHNR and FQNEAQ (reference sequence). V lost 1 base, J lost 7 bases, and 7 bases lay in between. This CDR3 contains 12 residues. DNA of the CDR3: TGTGCCAGCAGCTTAGGAGGGCCTGGCTACACCTTC. Translated, it gives CASSLGGPGYTF.

As for this clone: Other DNA sequences of this sample code for an identical CDR3. The chain employs TRBV30 and TRBJ1-1; D remains ambiguous. V dropped 0 bases and J dropped 5 bases, with 10 bases sitting between them. This CDR3 spans 13 amino acids. CDR1 is GTSNPN and CDR2 is SVGIG in the germline V gene (reference sequence). DNA of the CDR3: TGTGCCTGGAGTGTACAAACGAATACTGAAGCTTTCTTT. Protein: CAWSVQTNTEAFF.

The chain is built from TRBV5-1 and TRBJ2-1; TRBD1 agrees at 9 bases. Germline V CDR1 and CDR2: SGHRS, YFSETQ. The CDR3 sequence is 17 residues long. V dropped 0 bases and J dropped 1; count of bases not matched to a gene: 5. The chain's CDR3 is CASSLDGQGRSYNEQFF. CDR3 in DNA: TGCGCCAGCAGCTTGGATGGACAGGGGAGGTCCTACAATGAGCAGTTCTTC.

This chain connects TRBV7-9 to TRBJ1-1, with D unclear. V was cut by 2 bases and J by 5 bases, with 15 bases left in between. Germline lookup yields CDR1 SEHNR and CDR2 FQNEAQ (reference sequence). The CDR3 contains 15 residues. DNA of the CDR3: TGTGCCAGCAGCTTATCCCAAACCGAGAGGACTGAAGCTTTCTTT. Protein product: CASSLSQTERTEAFF.

The rearrangement uses TRBV7-9 and TRBJ2-5, with 7 bases lining up with TRBD2. CDR3 length: 14 amino acids. The trim removed 4 bases at V and 4 bases at J, leaving 6 bases unmatched. Germline V gene data show CDR1 as SEHNR and CDR2 as FQNEAQ (reference sequence). CDR3 protein: CASSSSWGGETQYF. The CDR3 nucleotides read TGTGCCAGCAGCTCATCTTGGGGGGGAGAGACCCAGTACTTC.

V is TRBV6-5 and J is TRBJ1-1, with D unresolved. The CDR3 sequence is 12 residues long. From germline, CDR1 is MNHEY and CDR2 SVGAGI. V was clipped by 6 bases and J by 5 bases, with 10 bases between them. The CDR3 here is CASRRLRTEAFF. Here the CDR3 DNA reads TGTGCCAGCAGACGTTTGCGGACTGAAGCTTTCTTT.

This clone was seen a single time. Written as DNA, the CDR3 is TGTGCCAGCAGTTCCTTACAGGGGAATCGGTCACCCCTCCACTTT. It yields the protein CASSSLQGNRSPLHF. The chain combines TRBV27 with TRBJ1-6; 7 bases line up with TRBD1. The germline gives CDR1 MNHEY, CDR2 SMNVEV (reference sequence). This CDR3 comprises 15 residues. Trimming at V came to 4 bases and at J to 10 bases, leaving 10 bases not matched to a gene.

The rearrangement uses TRBV6-1 and TRBJ1-3; 7 bases are shared with TRBD1. From germline, CDR1 is MNHNS and CDR2 SASEGT. The CDR3 runs to 14 residues. With V trimmed by 5 bases and J by 2 bases, 3 bases remained unmatched. The CDR3 reads CASSTTGAGNTIYF. The CDR3 bases are TGTGCCAGCAGTACCACAGGGGCTGGAAACACCATATATTTT.

This clone has more than one count but fewer than ten. In DNA form, the CDR3 reads TGTGCCAGCAGCTTGGCGGGACAGGGGAGGTATTTT. Its translation: CASSLAGQGRYF. The V and J genes are TRBV5-4 and TRBJ2-3; 10 nucleotides line up with TRBD1. V shed 0 bases, J shed 14 bases, and the junction held 3 bases outside the gene matches. This CDR3 spans 12 amino acids. CDR1 is SGHNT and CDR2 is YYREEE in the germline V gene (reference sequence).

V and J are TRBV6-5 and TRBJ2-3; D gene uncertain. Germline CDR1 is MNHEY and CDR2 is SVGAGI. V was cut by 1 base and J by 0 bases, with 8 bases left in between. The CDR3 runs to 15 residues. CDR3 coding DNA: TGTGCCAGCAGTTACTACAGAACTAGCACAGATACGCAGTATTTT. Its protein is CASSYYRTSTDTQYF.

To note about this clone: It may be a read error: a sequence one base away is much more abundant. The rearrangement joins TRBV4-1 to TRBJ2-5, with TRBD1 matching over 8 bases. Germline V gene lookup returns CDR1 MGHRA and CDR2 YSYEKL. V dropped 4 bases and J dropped 2; count of bases not matched to a gene: 15. The CDR3 runs to 18 residues. Here the CDR3 DNA reads TGCGCCAGCAGCCGAGGTGTAGCCGGGACAGGACCACAAGAGACCCAGTACTTC. Translating it yields CASSRGVAGTGPQETQYF.

The V call is TRBV4-1, the J call TRBJ1-1; TRBD1 matches 7 bases. The J segment lost 4 bases and the V segment lost 6 bases, leaving 5 bases of the junction unmatched. This CDR3 comprises 13 residues. CDR1 is MGHRA and CDR2 is YSYEKL in the germline V gene. The CDR3: CASRRGQRTEAFF. CDR3 nucleotides: TGCGCCAGCAGAAGGGGACAGCGCACTGAAGCTTTCTTT.

This chain links TRBV14 with TRBJ2-1; D is perhaps TRBD2 (6 bases). V was pared by 3 bases and J by 2 bases, with 20 bases between. The CDR3 consists of 18 residues. Germline V gene sequence: CDR1 SGHDN, CDR2 FVKESK. CDR3 region: CASSHPRAGRITYNEQFF. Written as DNA, the CDR3 is TGTGCCAGCAGCCACCCCAGGGCGGGACGGATAACCTACAATGAGCAGTTCTTC.